Below, 10 T cell receptor beta chains from the same sample are listed, as sequenced in a study of cytomegalovirus exposure and HLA in healthy donors. Profiled with immunoSEQ multiplex PCR; TCRdb holds only in-frame clones, not every one. The sample contains approximately 230,000 clones, roughly 87% of which appear only once. The sample was PBMCs. The receptors were gathered from a man aged 18-30 years in good health and CMV-seropositive.

V is TRBV19 and J is TRBJ2-7; unclear D gene. The CDR3 contains 12 residues. Looked up from germline, CDR1 is LNHDA and CDR2 is SQIVND (reference sequence). With 3 bases removed from V and 10 bases from J, the gap between germline ends came to 13 bases. The CDR3 DNA is TGTGCCAGTAGTATCAGCCATGAACGTCAGTACTTC. This encodes CASSISHERQYF.

The rearrangement joins TRBV7-9 to TRBJ1-1; 10 bases agree with TRBD1. In germline, CDR1 is SEHNR, CDR2 FQNEAQ (reference sequence). The CDR3 is made up of 12 amino acids. The junction had 5 bases not matched to a gene; V was cut back by 5 bases and J by 11 bases. CDR3 protein: CASSAGTGDAFF. Written as DNA, the CDR3 is TGTGCCAGCAGCGCCGGGACAGGGGATGCTTTCTTT.

The V gene is TRBV6-1, the J gene TRBJ1-1; 7 nucleotides line up with TRBD1. V shed 6 bases and J 0 bases; nucleotides not matched to a gene: 7. The CDR3 totals 15 residues. Germline V lookup: CDR1 MNHNS, CDR2 SASEGT. DNA for the CDR3: TGTGCCAGCAGACCCCCGGACAGGATGAACACTGAAGCTTTCTTT. This translates into CASRPPDRMNTEAFF.

CDR3 bases: TGTGCCAGCAGCCTGGGGACAGGGTGGACTGAAGCTTTCTTT. Its protein is CASSLGTGWTEAFF. This chain links TRBV5-6 with TRBJ1-1, with TRBD1 matching 9 bases. The V gene's germline CDR1 is SGHDT and CDR2 YYEEEE. V shed 4 bases and J 5 bases; nucleotides not matched to a gene: 6. The CDR3 sequence is 14 residues long.

V and J are TRBV28 and TRBJ1-5; D is uncertain. Trimming took off 7 bases at V and 2 bases at J, with 6 bases between the two ends. CDR3 size: 12 residues. CDR1 is MDHEN and CDR2 is SYDVKM in the germline V gene. CDR3 protein: CASNSRNQPQHF. DNA of the CDR3: TGTGCCAGCAATAGTCGCAATCAGCCCCAGCATTTT.

The chain employs TRBV27 and TRBJ2-7; 7 bases are a match to TRBD1. The CDR3 loop spans 15 amino acids. V gave up 3 bases and J gave up 4 bases; unmatched junction bases: 9. Germline V CDR1 and CDR2: MNHEY, SMNVEV (reference sequence). The CDR3 bases are TGTGCCAGCAGTTTTTCCGGGACAGCATTATACGAGCAGTACTTC. The encoded protein is CASSFSGTALYEQYF.

The rearrangement joins TRBV5-1 to TRBJ2-7, with TRBD1 identical over 9 bases. Looked up from germline, CDR1 is SGHRS and CDR2 is YFSETQ. This CDR3 is built from 14 residues. With V trimmed by 5 bases and J by 5 bases, 8 bases remained unmatched. CDR3 protein: CASRPGQGVDEQYF. The CDR3 bases are TGCGCCAGCAGGCCGGGACAGGGAGTCGACGAGCAGTACTTC.

The chain combines TRBV6-1 with TRBJ1-2, with 7 bases identical to TRBD1. The CDR3 sequence is 15 residues long. V shed 5 bases, J shed 4 bases, and the junction held 10 bases outside the gene matches. Germline V CDR1 and CDR2: MNHNS, SASEGT. As DNA, the CDR3 is TGTGCCAGCAGTAATCCTGACAGGGTTGCCTATGGCTACACCTTC. This gives the protein CASSNPDRVAYGYTF.

The V and J genes are TRBV14 and TRBJ2-7; D perhaps matches TRBD2 (6 bases). Germline CDR1 is SGHDN and CDR2 is FVKESK. Trimming took off 0 bases at V and 4 bases at J, with 13 bases between the two ends. The CDR3 length is 15 residues. The CDR3 DNA reads as TGTGCCAGCAGCCAAGATATGGGGGGACTTTACGAGCAGTACTTC. This translates into CASSQDMGGLYEQYF.

In its sample, this clone was seen once. This chain joins TRBV13 and TRBJ2-1; tentative D call: TRBD1 (5 bases). Per the germline V gene, CDR1 is PRHDT and CDR2 is FYEKMQ (reference sequence). Trimming cost V 5 bases and J 3 bases, with 20 bases left between them. CDR3 size: 17 residues. CDR3 nucleotide sequence: TGTGCCAGCAGCCCCCTCGAAAGTCCAAGGGGCTACAATGAGCAGTTCTTC. The encoded protein is CASSPLESPRGYNEQFF.